This T cell receptor (beta chain) was captured by sequencing in a study of OX40 agonist ivuxolimab in advanced cancers. Study overall: An agonistic human IgG2 monoclonal antibody against OX40 (CD134) was given. Enrollees could have had prior anti-PD-1, anti-PD-L1 or anti-CTLA-4 therapy, which 40% had received. Study results and caveats: The study found that CD8+ T cells averaged more expanded clones than CD4+. The CD4+ and CD8+ T cells in the blood had expanded clonally by week 6 at 0.1 to 3.0 mg/kg.

To note about this clone: What it recognizes is unknown.

The CDR3 loop spans 13 amino acids. Trimming pared 3 bases from V and 1 base from J, leaving 6 bases between. Germline CDR1 MNHNY, CDR2 SVGAGI (reference sequence). Some clones are missing from TCRdb's copy, which holds only in-frame ones; the method was immunoSEQ multiplex PCR. Of some 10,000 clones in the sample, over 65% were seen once. The sequences come from CD4+ or CD8+ T cells sorted from blood, collected in a trial of the OX40 agonist ivuxolimab. The chain joins TRBV6-6 to TRBJ1-1; D gene ambiguous. The receptor comes from an adult with an advanced solid tumor such as melanoma, head and neck, liver or kidney cancer. As DNA, the CDR3 is TGTGCCAGCAGTTATACGGCGAACACTGAAGCTTTCTTT. Its protein product is CASSYTANTEAFF.